The rows below give T cell receptor beta chains drawn from one sample of a study of early T cells in non-severe SARS-CoV-2 infection. A single record per CDR3 protein comes from TCRdb applying MiXCR to the 5' RACE reads. The data hold roughly 28,000 distinct CDR3 sequences, with around 5.2% observed a single time. The sequencing sample was made of whole blood. Receptors were obtained from an adult who was a healthcare worker with PCR-confirmed SARS-CoV-2 infection or an uninfected control (not recorded which). Both conserved end residues are part of each CDR3. The D gene is left open where the match is weak. Not every row has a clone size; where given, it reads once, few, many or a size class.

cdr3_aa,cdr3_nt,v_call,d_call,clone_size,j_call
CASSGSGIETQYF,TGTGCCAGCTCAGGTTCCGGAATAGAGACCCAGTACTTC,TRBV18,.,few,TRBJ2-5
CSARSGLAPTGELFF,TGCAGCGCCCGGTCGGGACTAGCTCCCACCGGGGAGCTGTTTTTT,TRBV29-1,TRBD2,.,TRBJ2-2
CASSFGDGLADYEQYF,TGTGCCAGCAGCTTCGGGGACGGACTAGCGGACTACGAGCAGTACTTC,TRBV11-2,TRBD2,few,TRBJ2-7
CASSPREGDGYTF,TGTGCCAGCTCACCCCGGGAGGGGGATGGCTACACCTTC,TRBV18,.,.,TRBJ1-2
CASSEARGANVLTF,TGTGCCAGCAGTGAAGCGAGGGGGGCCAACGTCCTGACTTTC,TRBV2,.,few,TRBJ2-6
CASSSRDYYEQYF,TGTGCCAGCAGCTCACGGGACTATTACGAGCAGTACTTC,TRBV7-6,TRBD2,many,TRBJ2-7
CASSSGLAGYNEQFF,TGTGCCAGCAGCTCGGGACTAGCGGGGTACAATGAGCAGTTCTTC,TRBV7-3,TRBD2,medium-sized,TRBJ2-1
CASSLGTGVDTEAFF,TGTGCCAGCAGTTTGGGGACAGGGGTGGACACTGAAGCTTTCTTT,TRBV12-3/TRBV12-4,TRBD1,many,TRBJ1-1
CASSTGTSGVIADTQYF,TGTGCCAGCAGCACAGGGACTAGCGGGGTGATCGCAGATACGCAGTATTTT,TRBV7-9,TRBD2,many,TRBJ2-3
CAWSVLAGAGELFF,TGTGCCTGGAGTGTACTAGCGGGAGCCGGGGAGCTGTTTTTT,TRBV30,TRBD2,.,TRBJ2-2
CASSPNHGGTAVTGELFF,TGTGCCAGCAGCCCTAACCACGGCGGGACGGCCGTCACCGGGGAGCTGTTTTTT,TRBV7-3,.,many,TRBJ2-2
CASSFNHGRSVEQYF,TGTGCCAGCAGTTTCAACCATGGTCGATCGGTCGAGCAGTACTTC,TRBV27,.,few,TRBJ2-7
CASSLRGQLDYEQYF,TGTGCCAGCAGCTTACGGGGACAGCTCGATTACGAGCAGTACTTC,TRBV7-3,TRBD1,few,TRBJ2-7
CASSSQVTGDTGELFF,TGTGCCAGCAGCAGTCAGGTGACGGGGGACACCGGGGAGCTGTTTTTT,TRBV12-3/TRBV12-4,.,many,TRBJ2-2
CSARAGFYEQYF,TGCAGTGCTAGAGCAGGCTTTTACGAGCAGTACTTC,TRBV20-1,.,few,TRBJ2-7
CASSPGLAGGLDQETQYF,TGTGCCAGCAGCCCCGGACTAGCGGGGGGCCTAGACCAAGAGACCCAGTACTTC,TRBV5-6,TRBD2,.,TRBJ2-5
CASRPGTGPGELFF,TGTGCCAGCAGGCCCGGGACAGGGCCCGGGGAGCTGTTTTTT,TRBV12-3/TRBV12-4,TRBD1,few,TRBJ2-2
CASSLPGTTTNYGYTF,TGTGCCAGCAGTTTACCCGGGACAACGACTAACTATGGCTACACCTTC,TRBV28,.,few,TRBJ1-2
CASSQVSNYGYTF,TGTGCCAGCAGCCAAGTATCCAACTATGGCTACACCTTC,TRBV14,.,few,TRBJ1-2
CASSSQREKLFF,TGTGCCAGTAGTTCCCAGCGGGAAAAACTGTTTTTT,TRBV19,.,many,TRBJ1-4
CASSLGQGGLLAGVTDTQYF,TGTGCCAGCAGCTTAGGACAGGGGGGACTACTAGCGGGAGTTACAGATACGCAGTATTTT,TRBV7-6,TRBD2,.,TRBJ2-3
CASTNPGPTAGNQPQHF,TGTGCCAGCACCAATCCGGGCCCCACGGCGGGCAATCAGCCCCAGCATTTT,TRBV28,.,.,TRBJ1-5
CASSGEVLGEQYF,TGCGCCAGCAGTGGGGAGGTTTTGGGCGAGCAGTACTTC,TRBV10-1,.,many,TRBJ2-7
CASSPGTSVQETQYF,TGCGCCAGCAGCCCTGGGACTAGTGTACAAGAGACCCAGTACTTC,TRBV4-1,TRBD2,.,TRBJ2-5
CASSPGVPYEQYF,TGTGCCAGCAGCCCAGGGGTCCCCTACGAGCAGTACTTC,TRBV11-3,.,many,TRBJ2-7
CASSAAGNSPLHF,TGTGCCAGTAGCGCGGCAGGGAATTCACCCCTCCACTTT,TRBV19,.,many,TRBJ1-6
CASSIVGGGNQPQHF,TGTGCCAGTAGTATAGTTGGGGGTGGCAATCAGCCCCAGCATTTT,TRBV19,.,many,TRBJ1-5
CASSRGQGVVF,TGCGCCAGCAGTCGCGGACAGGGGGTCGTTTTT,TRBV4-1,TRBD1,many,TRBJ1-4
CASSKPGTGEEQFF,TGTGCCAGTAGTAAACCCGGGACTGGCGAGGAGCAGTTCTTC,TRBV19,.,.,TRBJ2-1
CASSFGQGGTDTQYF,TGTGCCAGCAGCTTCGGACAGGGCGGGACAGATACGCAGTATTTT,TRBV5-8,TRBD1,many,TRBJ2-3
CASSSGGYQPQHF,TGTGCCAGCAGTTCGGGTGGATATCAGCCCCAGCATTTT,TRBV6-2/TRBV6-3,.,many,TRBJ1-5
CATSDFRAGTDTQYF,TGTGCCACCAGTGATTTTCGGGCAGGTACAGATACGCAGTATTTT,TRBV24-1,.,many,TRBJ2-3
CSARVGSGANVLTF,TGCAGTGCTAGAGTCGGGTCTGGGGCCAACGTCCTGACTTTC,TRBV20-1,.,.,TRBJ2-6
CASSPPGPQETQYF,TGTGCCAGCAGCCCTCCGGGCCCCCAAGAGACCCAGTACTTC,TRBV3-1,.,many,TRBJ2-5
CATRDSDTQYF,TGTGCCACCAGAGACTCCGATACGCAGTATTTT,TRBV24-1,.,many,TRBJ2-3